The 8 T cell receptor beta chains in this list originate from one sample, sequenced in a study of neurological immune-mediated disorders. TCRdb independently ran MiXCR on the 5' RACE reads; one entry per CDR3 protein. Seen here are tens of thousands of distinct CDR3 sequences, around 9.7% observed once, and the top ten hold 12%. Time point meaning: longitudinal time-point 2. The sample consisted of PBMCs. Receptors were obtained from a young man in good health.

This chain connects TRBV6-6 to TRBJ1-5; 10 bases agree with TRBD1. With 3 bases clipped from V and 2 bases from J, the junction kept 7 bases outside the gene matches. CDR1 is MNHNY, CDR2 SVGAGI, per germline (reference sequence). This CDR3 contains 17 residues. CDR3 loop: CASSYTTTGGGNQPQHF. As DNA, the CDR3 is TGTGCCAGCAGTTATACGACGACAGGGGGCGGCAATCAGCCCCAGCATTTT.

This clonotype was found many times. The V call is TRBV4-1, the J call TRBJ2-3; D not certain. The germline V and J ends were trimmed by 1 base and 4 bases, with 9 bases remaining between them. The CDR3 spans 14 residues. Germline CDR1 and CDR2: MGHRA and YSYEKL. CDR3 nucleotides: TGCGCCAGCAGCCAAGGAGAGTACCCAGATACGCAGTATTTT. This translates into CASSQGEYPDTQYF.

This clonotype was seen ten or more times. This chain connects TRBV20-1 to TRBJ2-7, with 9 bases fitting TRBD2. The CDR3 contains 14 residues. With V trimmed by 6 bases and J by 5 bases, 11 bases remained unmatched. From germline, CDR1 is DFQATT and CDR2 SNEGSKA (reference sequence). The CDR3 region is CSATHPGLADEQYF. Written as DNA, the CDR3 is TGCAGTGCCACCCACCCGGGACTAGCAGACGAGCAGTACTTC.

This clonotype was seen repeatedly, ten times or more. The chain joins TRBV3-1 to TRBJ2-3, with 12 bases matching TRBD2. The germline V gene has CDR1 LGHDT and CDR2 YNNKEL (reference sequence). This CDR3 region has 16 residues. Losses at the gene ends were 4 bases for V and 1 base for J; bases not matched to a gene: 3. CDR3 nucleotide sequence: TGTGCCAGCAGCCGACTAGCGGGAGTCCGCACAGATACGCAGTATTTT. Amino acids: CASSRLAGVRTDTQYF.

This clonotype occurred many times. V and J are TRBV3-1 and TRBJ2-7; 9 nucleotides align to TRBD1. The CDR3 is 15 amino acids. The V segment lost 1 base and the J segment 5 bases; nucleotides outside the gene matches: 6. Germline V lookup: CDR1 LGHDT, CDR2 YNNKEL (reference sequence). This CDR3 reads CASSQGNRGLNEQYF. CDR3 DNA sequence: TGTGCCAGCAGCCAAGGTAACAGGGGGCTAAACGAGCAGTACTTC.

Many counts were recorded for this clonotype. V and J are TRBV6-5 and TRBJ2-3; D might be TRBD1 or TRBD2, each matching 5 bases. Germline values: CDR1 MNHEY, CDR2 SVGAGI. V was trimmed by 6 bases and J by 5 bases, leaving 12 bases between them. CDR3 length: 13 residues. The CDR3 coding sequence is TGTGCCAGCAGCCGGGACCCGATAGATACGCAGTATTTT. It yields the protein CASSRDPIDTQYF.

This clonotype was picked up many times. The CDR3 loop is CASSHSRGGDNTGELFF. In DNA, the CDR3 is TGTGCCAGCAGCCACAGCCGAGGAGGGGACAACACCGGGGAGCTGTTTTTT. The genes are TRBV21-1 and TRBJ2-2; TRBD2, the table's D call, was not compared with the DNA. TRBV21-1 is shown as a pseudogene. The CDR3 has 17 amino acids.

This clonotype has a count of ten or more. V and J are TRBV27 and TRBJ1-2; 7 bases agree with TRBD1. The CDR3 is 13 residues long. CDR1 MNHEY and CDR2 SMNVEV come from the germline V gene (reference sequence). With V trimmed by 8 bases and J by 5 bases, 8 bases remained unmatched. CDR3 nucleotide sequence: TGTGCCAGCGGGGTAGGGACAGAGTATGGCTACACCTTC. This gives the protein CASGVGTEYGYTF.